The clone carrying this T cell receptor (beta chain) is categorized as medium-sized. What it recognizes is unknown. V was trimmed by 1 base and J by 0 bases, leaving 13 bases between them. This CDR3 has 16 residues. From germline, CDR1 is SGHVS and CDR2 FQNEAQ. The repertoire was sequenced with immunoSEQ multiplex PCR; TCRdb's copy has only in-frame clones and lacks some. Of some 10,000 clones in the sample, roughly 69% were seen once. A history of autoimmune disease or systemic immunosuppression excluded patients. This entry comes from a study of OX40 agonist ivuxolimab in advanced cancers. Study-level background: Every patient in dose escalation had hepatocellular carcinoma, melanoma, renal cell or head and neck cancer. A male proportion of approximately 80% was recorded, with mean age 60 years and range about 20 to 90. Study results and caveats: More expanded clones were seen, on average, in CD8+ T cells than in CD4+.

J is TRBJ2-7 and V is TRBV7-8, with D tentatively TRBD2 (5 bases). This specimen was CD4+ or CD8+ T cells sorted from blood, taken in a trial of the OX40 agonist ivuxolimab. This receptor was identified in an adult with an advanced solid tumor such as melanoma, head and neck, liver or kidney cancer. The DNA for the CDR3 is TGTGCCAGCAGCTTAGAGGGTAGCGTAAGCTCCTACGAGCAGTACTTC. Its protein product is CASSLEGSVSSYEQYF.